The 32 T cell receptor beta chains presented below share a single source sample, sequenced in a study of lymphopenia after photon versus proton radiotherapy. Generated by immunoSEQ multiplex PCR, the TCRdb table keeps only in-frame clones and is missing some. The profile covers about 68,000 clones, with roughly 93% appearing a single time and approximately 2.6% taken by the ten largest. Sequencing was performed on peripheral blood, taken from a patient treated with photon-based radiotherapy. These receptors all come from an older woman with pancreatic cancer.

The chain has TRBV5-8 and TRBJ2-7; 9 bases fit TRBD1. Per germline, CDR1 SGHTS and CDR2 YDEGEE. J lost 3 bases, V lost 4 bases, and 8 bases had no gene match. The CDR3 loop spans 15 amino acids. The chain's CDR3 is CASSPRDREIYEQYF. The CDR3 nucleotides read TGTGCCAGCAGCCCCCGGGACAGGGAGATCTACGAGCAGTACTTC.

The chain has TRBV28 and TRBJ1-3, with 9 bases matching TRBD1. This CDR3 has 15 amino acids. The germline V gene has CDR1 MDHEN and CDR2 SYDVKM. After removal of 6 bases from V and 2 bases from J, the junction contained 5 bases not matched to a gene. The CDR3 sequence: CASSMTGGTGNTIYF. The CDR3 DNA sequence: TGTGCCAGCAGCATGACAGGGGGGACTGGAAACACCATATATTTT.

The CDR3 nucleotides read TGTGCCAGCAGCTTAGCATCCCATAGCTCTGGAAACACCATATATTTT. It translates to CASSLASHSSGNTIYF. The chain has TRBV7-2 and TRBJ1-3; D call uncertain. V lost 0 bases and J lost 0, with 9 bases in between. CDR1 and CDR2 from the germline V gene are SGHTA and FQGNSA. The CDR3 runs 16 residues.

The chain uses TRBV9 and TRBJ2-6, with D unresolved. The CDR3 length is 15 residues. V lost 4 bases, J lost 2 bases, and 10 bases lay in between. Germline values: CDR1 SGDLS, CDR2 YYNGEE. DNA for the CDR3: TGTGCCAGCAGCACCGGCGTGACTGGGGCCAACGTCCTGACTTTC. It is translated as CASSTGVTGANVLTF.

The chain uses TRBV27 and TRBJ2-3, with 8 bases lining up with TRBD1. Looked up from germline, CDR1 is MNHEY and CDR2 is SMNVEV (reference sequence). Trimming took 6 bases from V and 3 from J; bases not matched to a gene: 8. The CDR3 covers 15 residues. CDR3 in DNA: TGTGCCAGCAGACGACAGGGGACAGGTACAGATACGCAGTATTTT. It yields the protein CASRRQGTGTDTQYF.

V usage is TRBV19 and J usage is TRBJ2-2, with TRBD2 as a possible D gene (5 bases). CDR3 length equals 13 residues. V was cut by 4 bases and J by 5 bases, with 8 bases left in between. Germline values: CDR1 LNHDA, CDR2 SQIVND (reference sequence). CDR3 region: CASSRSGTGELFF. In DNA form, the CDR3 reads TGTGCCAGTAGTAGATCGGGGACCGGGGAGCTGTTTTTT. The complete variable domain, with remaining parts taken from reference TRBV19 and TRBJ2-2, reads DGGITQSPKYLFRKEGQNVTLSCEQNLNHDAMYWYRQDPGQGLRLIYYSQIVNDFQKGDIAEGYSVSREKKESFPLTVTSAQKNPTAFYLCASSRSGTGELFFGEGSRLTVL.

The rearrangement joins TRBV29-1 to TRBJ1-2; TRBD1 might be the D (5 bases). Germline loops: CDR1 SQVTM, CDR2 ANQGSEA. The CDR3 extends over 11 amino acids. V lost 7 bases, J lost 2 bases, and 8 bases lay in between. As DNA, the CDR3 is TGCAGCGGCAGGGAGAACTATGGCTACACCTTC. This gives the protein CSGRENYGYTF.

The V gene is TRBV28, the J gene TRBJ2-3; D remains ambiguous. Between the trimmed V and J ends, which lost 7 bases and 3 bases, there was a span of 11 bases. The CDR3 consists of 13 residues. The germline V gene encodes CDR1 MDHEN and CDR2 SYDVKM. In DNA, the CDR3 is TGTGCCAGCACAAACAAAAGGACAGATACGCAGTATTTT. Protein sequence: CASTNKRTDTQYF.

This chain uses TRBV30 with TRBJ2-7, with 7 bases that match TRBD2. The length of the CDR3 is 16 residues. In germline, CDR1 is GTSNPN, CDR2 SVGIG (reference sequence). J gave up 5 bases and V 4 bases, and 17 bases lay outside the gene matches. CDR3 nucleotides: TGTGCCTGGACCATACGTCGGGGGAGGGCCCTGGACGAGCAGTACTTC. It codes for CAWTIRRGRALDEQYF. The full variable domain, completed using reference TRBV30 and TRBJ2-7, is SQTIHQWPATLVQPVGSPLSLECTVEGTSNPNLYWYRQAAGRGLQLLFYSVGIGQISSEVPQNLSASRPQDRQFILSSKKLLLSDSGFYLCAWTIRRGRALDEQYFGPGTRLTVT.

CDR3 region: CASSLSIGGYEQYF. For the CDR3, the DNA is TGTGCCAGCAGCTTAAGTATTGGGGGCTACGAGCAGTACTTC. This rearrangement joins TRBV7-9 to TRBJ2-7; D is tentatively TRBD1 or TRBD2 (5 bases each). The CDR3 sequence is 14 residues long. The ends were cut back, 2 bases at V and 3 bases at J, with 11 bases in the middle. CDR1 and CDR2 (germline): SEHNR, FQNEAQ (reference sequence).

This chain uses TRBV5-4 with TRBJ2-7; TRBD1 matches 10 bases. The CDR3 covers 15 residues. V lost 4 bases and J lost 3; bases outside the gene matches: 7. Per the germline V gene, CDR1 is SGHNT and CDR2 is YYREEE (reference sequence). The CDR3 region is CASSIPGQGRYEQYF. DNA of the CDR3: TGTGCCAGCAGCATCCCGGGACAGGGGCGCTACGAGCAGTACTTC.

V and J are TRBV7-9 and TRBJ2-3; D is undetermined. Germline V lookup: CDR1 SEHNR, CDR2 FQNEAQ (reference sequence). V lost 1 base and J lost 0, with 8 bases in between. The CDR3 has 15 amino acids. Here the CDR3 DNA reads TGTGCCAGCAGCTTAGGGACGTTTAGCACAGATACGCAGTATTTT. Translating it yields CASSLGTFSTDTQYF.

The rearrangement links TRBV4-2 to TRBJ2-5; D is unresolved. The CDR3 is 14 residues long. The germline V gene has CDR1 LGHNA and CDR2 YNFKEQ. V gave up 0 bases and J gave up 4 bases, with 9 bases separating them. The CDR3 DNA reads TGTGCCAGCAGCCAAGAGGGTGACGGAGAGACCCAGTACTTC. It yields the protein CASSQEGDGETQYF.

The J gene is TRBJ2-7, the V gene TRBV7-9, with TRBD1 identical over 10 bases. This CDR3 is 14 amino acids long. V trimming: 3 bases; J trimming: 6 bases; junction bases outside the gene matches: 5. Looked up from germline, CDR1 is SEHNR and CDR2 is FQNEAQ (reference sequence). The CDR3 sequence is CASSFGTGDFEQYF. CDR3 nucleotides: TGTGCCAGCAGCTTTGGGACAGGGGATTTCGAGCAGTACTTC.

This sequence joins TRBV6-6 and TRBJ2-3; tentatively, D is TRBD2 (6 bases). Germline loops: CDR1 MNHNY, CDR2 SVGAGI (reference sequence). CDR3 length equals 10 residues. Trimming removed 10 bases at V and 6 bases at J, with 8 bases between. For the CDR3, the DNA is TGTGCCACCCGGGGGGATACGCAGTATTTT. This sequence encodes CATRGDTQYF.

The chain has TRBV5-1 and TRBJ2-1, with 9 bases identical to TRBD2. The CDR3 contains 12 residues. The V gene end was trimmed by 5 bases and the J gene end by 8 bases; junction bases not matched to a gene: 2. Germline CDR1 SGHRS, CDR2 YFSETQ. CDR3 amino acids: CASRQREDEQFF. The CDR3, as DNA: TGCGCCAGCAGGCAGCGGGAGGATGAGCAGTTCTTC.

This chain links TRBV27 with TRBJ2-2; D not resolved. Germline V gene data show CDR1 as MNHEY and CDR2 as SMNVEV (reference sequence). Trimming took off 1 base at V and 0 bases at J, with 3 bases between the two ends. The CDR3 length is 14 residues. CDR3 sequence reads: CASSLLANTGELFF. Written as DNA, the CDR3 is TGTGCCAGCAGTTTATTGGCGAACACCGGGGAGCTGTTTTTT.

This chain connects TRBV7-8 to TRBJ2-7; the match to TRBD1 covers 8 bases. V was pared by 7 bases and J by 6 bases, with 14 bases of the junction left unmatched. CDR3 length equals 15 residues. Germline V gene data show CDR1 as SGHVS and CDR2 as FQNEAQ. CDR3 nucleotide sequence: TGTGCCAGCATTCCTATTCAGGGGGCGCGTTCCGAGCAGTACTTC. Translation gives CASIPIQGARSEQYF.

Only one count was recorded for this clone. The chain employs TRBV28 and TRBJ2-2, with 9 positions matching TRBD2. Germline V gene lookup returns CDR1 MDHEN and CDR2 SYDVKM. The CDR3 loop spans 15 amino acids. V lost 7 bases, J lost 3 bases, and 6 bases stayed unmatched. CDR3 DNA sequence: TGTGCCAGCAAGGAACTAGCGGGTGACACCGGGGAGCTGTTTTTT. This codes for CASKELAGDTGELFF.

As to this clone: Its ends do not fully match the called genes, so a read error is possible. The genes are TRBV7-7 and TRBJ2-7; TRBD1 or TRBD2 may be the D gene (5 bases each). CDR3 length equals 17 residues. Germline CDR1 and CDR2: SSHAT and FNYEAQ (reference sequence). The CDR3 DNA sequence: TGTGCTAGCAGCTTAGCGCCTCTTAGGGGCCCTTCCTACGAGCAGTACTTC. Translating it yields CASSLAPLRGPSYEQYF. The full variable domain, in which reference TRBV7-7 and TRBJ2-7 provide the parts outside the CDR3, is GAGVSQSPRYKVTKRGQDVTLRCDPISSHATLYWYQQALGQGPEFLTYFNYEAQPDKSGLPSDRFSAERPEGSISTLTIQRTEQRDSAMYRCASSLAPLRGPSYEQYFGPGTRLTVT.

The chain joins TRBV27 to TRBJ2-7; D gene uncertain. Germline lookup yields CDR1 MNHEY and CDR2 SMNVEV (reference sequence). The V and J ends lost 3 bases and 4 bases respectively, with 16 bases between them. The CDR3 covers 15 residues. This CDR3 is CASSLNPSDPYEQYF. CDR3 DNA: TGTGCCAGCAGTTTGAACCCCAGCGATCCTTACGAGCAGTACTTC.

The chain uses TRBV28 and TRBJ2-4; 14 nucleotides align to TRBD2. Trimming cost V 7 bases and J 7 bases; bases outside gene matches: 15. The CDR3 covers 18 residues. Germline lookup yields CDR1 MDHEN and CDR2 SYDVKM. The chain's CDR3 is CASTQTGTSGRSRNIQYF. The CDR3 DNA is TGTGCCAGCACCCAAACCGGGACTAGCGGGAGAAGTAGGAACATTCAGTACTTC.

With regard to this clone: At the DNA level, this CDR3 is encoded by other sequences in the same sample as well. The CDR3 sequence is CASSYGNQPQHF. The DNA of the CDR3 is TGTGCCAGCAGTTACGGTAATCAGCCCCAGCATTTT. The V and J genes are TRBV6-6 and TRBJ1-5; D not certain. Trimming removed 2 bases from V and 4 bases from J, with 3 bases in between. The CDR3 has 12 residues. CDR1 is MNHNY, CDR2 SVGAGI, per germline (reference sequence).

The V and J genes are TRBV23-1 and TRBJ1-5; no clear D. TRBV23-1 is an ORF for which the function is uncertain. The CDR3 is 15 amino acids. V lost 4 bases and J 3 bases, leaving 13 bases between the germline ends. CDR3 loop: CASSRPIANNQPQHF. Here the CDR3 DNA reads TGCGCCAGCAGTCGCCCTATAGCTAACAATCAGCCCCAGCATTTT.

The chain is built from TRBV6-1 and TRBJ1-5; 7 positions agree with TRBD1. The CDR3 is 15 amino acids. CDR1 is MNHNS and CDR2 is SASEGT in the germline V gene. The V and J ends lost 2 bases and 5 bases, in that order; junction bases with no gene match: 6. The CDR3 sequence is CASSEWGTVDQPQHF. In nucleotides, the CDR3 is TGTGCCAGCAGTGAATGGGGGACAGTAGATCAGCCCCAGCATTTT.

The genes are TRBV19 and TRBJ2-7; the D is unclear. CDR1 and CDR2 from the germline V gene are LNHDA and SQIVND (reference sequence). This CDR3 has 14 amino acids. V was shortened by 6 bases and J by 2 bases, with 14 bases between the two germline ends. CDR3: CASSLGTPPYEQYF. The CDR3 DNA is TGTGCCAGTAGCTTGGGTACTCCTCCCTACGAGCAGTACTTC. The full variable domain, rest sourced from reference TRBV19 and TRBJ2-7, is DGGITQSPKYLFRKEGQNVTLSCEQNLNHDAMYWYRQDPGQGLRLIYYSQIVNDFQKGDIAEGYSVSREKKESFPLTVTSAQKNPTAFYLCASSLGTPPYEQYFGPGTRLTVT.

CDR3 in DNA: TGTGCCAGCAGTTACGACAGGGCCACTGAAGCTTTCTTT. This sequence encodes CASSYDRATEAFF. The chain links TRBV6-5 to TRBJ1-1, with 7 bases lining up with TRBD1. Germline trimming cut 2 bases from V and 4 bases from J; bases unmatched to any gene: 1. CDR3 length: 13 residues. Germline CDR1 MNHEY, CDR2 SVGAGI.

J is TRBJ2-2 and V is TRBV5-1, with 8 bases matching TRBD1. Germline CDR1 is SGHRS and CDR2 is YFSETQ. The CDR3 length is 16 residues. The J segment lost 6 bases and the V segment lost 0 bases, leaving 7 bases of the junction unmatched. The CDR3 DNA follows: TGCGCCAGCAGCTTGGTTTCCGGACAGGGATCCGGGGAGCTGTTTTTT. Amino acids: CASSLVSGQGSGELFF.

Here the CDR3 DNA reads TGTGCCAGCAGCTTGGGGCGGATCCCCCCCTACGAGCAGTACTTC. Translated: CASSLGRIPPYEQYF. V gene TRBV11-1 combines with J gene TRBJ2-7, with a weak D call TRBD1 (5 bases). The ends were cut back, 3 bases at V and 2 bases at J, with 14 bases in the middle. From germline, CDR1 is SGHAT and CDR2 FQDESV (reference sequence). This CDR3 is 15 amino acids long.

The chain recombines TRBV6-5 with TRBJ1-1, with a tentative D call TRBD1 (5 bases). CDR3 length equals 15 residues. With 0 bases removed from V and 0 bases from J, the gap between germline ends came to 8 bases. Germline assignment: CDR1 MNHEY and CDR2 SVGAGI. The CDR3: CASSYSTVMNTEAFF. In nucleotides, the CDR3 is TGTGCCAGCAGTTACTCGACAGTTATGAACACTGAAGCTTTCTTT.

The chain employs TRBV5-8 and TRBJ1-4; no firm D call. This CDR3 spans 15 amino acids. With 2 bases removed from V and 2 bases from J, the gap between germline ends came to 10 bases. CDR1 and CDR2 (germline): SGHTS, YDEGEE. Here the CDR3 reads CASSLYLGTNEKLFF. DNA of the CDR3: TGTGCCAGCAGCTTATATCTGGGGACTAATGAAAAACTGTTTTTT. Based on the CDR3 plus reference TRBV5-8 and TRBJ1-4, the full variable domain is EAGVTQSPTHLIKTRGQQATLRCSPISGHTSVYWYQQALGLGLQFLLWYDEGEERNRGNFPPRFSGRQFPNYSSELNVNALELEDSALYLCASSLYLGTNEKLFFGSGTQLSVL.

The chain couples TRBV6-5 to TRBJ2-7, with D perhaps matching TRBD1 or TRBD2 (5 bases each). This CDR3 comprises 14 residues. CDR1 is MNHEY and CDR2 is SVGAGI in the germline V gene. With 0 bases removed from V and 5 bases from J, the gap between germline ends came to 11 bases. The CDR3 DNA reads TGTGCCAGCAGTTACTCGCCAGGGACCCACGAGCAGTACTTC. Its translation is CASSYSPGTHEQYF.